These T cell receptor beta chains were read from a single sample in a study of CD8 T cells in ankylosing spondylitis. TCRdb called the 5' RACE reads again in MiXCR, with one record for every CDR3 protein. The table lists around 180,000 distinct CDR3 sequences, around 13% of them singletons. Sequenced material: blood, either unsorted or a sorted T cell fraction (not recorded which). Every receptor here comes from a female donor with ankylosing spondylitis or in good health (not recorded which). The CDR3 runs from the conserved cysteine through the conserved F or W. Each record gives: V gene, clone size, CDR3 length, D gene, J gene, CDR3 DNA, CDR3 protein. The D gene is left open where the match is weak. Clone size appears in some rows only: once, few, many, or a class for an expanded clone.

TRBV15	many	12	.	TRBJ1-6	TGTGCCACCAGCAGTGATTTTTCACCCCTCCACTTT	CATSSDFSPLHF
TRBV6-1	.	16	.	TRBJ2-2	TGTGCCAGCAGTGAAGCGCCGGGGCCGGTAACCGGGGAGCTGTTTTTT	CASSEAPGPVTGELFF
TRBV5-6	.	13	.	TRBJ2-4	TGTGCCAGCAGCGTTGGGACAATCGACATTCAGTACTTC	CASSVGTIDIQYF
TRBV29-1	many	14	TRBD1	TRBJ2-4	TGCAGCGTTGAAGGGGGGACAGTTAAAAACATTCAGTACTTC	CSVEGGTVKNIQYF
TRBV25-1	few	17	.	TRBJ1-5	TGTGCCAGCAGTGCAAGAGAGGGCAAAAATAGCAATCAGCCCCAGCATTTT	CASSAREGKNSNQPQHF
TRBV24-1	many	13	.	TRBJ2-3	TGTGCCACCAGTGGTAGGGGTCTCGATACGCAGTATTTT	CATSGRGLDTQYF
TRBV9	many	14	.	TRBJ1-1	TGTGCCAGCAGCGTAGAACAAGGGGGCACTGAAGCTTTCTTT	CASSVEQGGTEAFF
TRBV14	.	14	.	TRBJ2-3	TGTGCCAGCAGCCAGCGAACCCTCACAGATACGCAGTATTTT	CASSQRTLTDTQYF
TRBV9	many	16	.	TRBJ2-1	TGTGCCAGCAGCGAAGCGGTGTCCAGGGCGTACAATGAGCAGTTCTTC	CASSEAVSRAYNEQFF
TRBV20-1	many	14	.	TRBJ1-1	TGCAGTGCTAGAGGTTCGTTTGGGAACACTGAAGCTTTCTTT	CSARGSFGNTEAFF
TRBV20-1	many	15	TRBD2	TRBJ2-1	TGCAGTGCTAGAGGGACTAGCGGGAGAAGTAATGAGCAGTTCTTC	CSARGTSGRSNEQFF
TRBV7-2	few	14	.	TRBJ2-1	TGTGCCAGCAGCTTAGTTCCAGGCCCCAATGAGCAGTTCTTC	CASSLVPGPNEQFF
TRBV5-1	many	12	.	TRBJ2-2	TGCGCCAGCAGCTTGGACGGCGGGGAGCTGTTTTTT	CASSLDGGELFF
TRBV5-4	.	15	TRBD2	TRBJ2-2	TGTGCCAGCAGCCGGACTAGCGGGGCTACCGGGGAGCTGTTTTTT	CASSRTSGATGELFF
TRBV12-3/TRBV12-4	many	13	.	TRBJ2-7	TGTGCCAGCAGTTTGACTGAGATCTACGAGCAGTACTTC	CASSLTEIYEQYF
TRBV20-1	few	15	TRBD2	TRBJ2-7	TGCAGTGCTAGAGATCTACTAGCGGGCTCCTACGAGCAGTACTTC	CSARDLLAGSYEQYF
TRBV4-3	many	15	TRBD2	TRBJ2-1	TGCGCCAGCAGCCAGCTAGCGGGAGTATTGAATGAGCAGTTCTTC	CASSQLAGVLNEQFF
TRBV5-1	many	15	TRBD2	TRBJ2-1	TGCGCCAGCAGCATTAGCGGGAGCTCCTACAATGAGCAGTTCTTC	CASSISGSSYNEQFF
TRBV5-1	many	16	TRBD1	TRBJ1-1	TGCGCCAGCAGCGTCGGGACAGTGCATGTGAACACTGAAGCTTTCTTT	CASSVGTVHVNTEAFF
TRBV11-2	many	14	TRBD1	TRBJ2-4	TGTGCCAGCAGCCACGGACAGGGGGGAAACATTCAGTACTTC	CASSHGQGGNIQYF
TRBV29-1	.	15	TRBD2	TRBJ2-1	TGCAGCGTTGAAGGGTCTAGCGGGAGTCTGGATGAGCAGTTCTTC	CSVEGSSGSLDEQFF
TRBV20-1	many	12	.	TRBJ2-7	TGCAGTGCTAGCACAGGGTACCACGAGCAGTACTTC	CSASTGYHEQYF
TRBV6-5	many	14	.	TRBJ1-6	TGTGCCAGCAGTTACACACGACCGAATTCACCCCTCCACTTT	CASSYTRPNSPLHF
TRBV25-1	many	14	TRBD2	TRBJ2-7	TGTGCCAGTTCAATAGCGGGACTAACCTACGAGCAGTACTTC	CASSIAGLTYEQYF
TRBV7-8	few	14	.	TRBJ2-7	TGTGCCAGCAGCTTAGAGAACAGCGGATACGAGCAGTACTTC	CASSLENSGYEQYF
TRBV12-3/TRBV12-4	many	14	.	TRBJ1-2	TGTGCCAGCAGTCGAAATACAGGGAGCGATGGCTACACCTTC	CASSRNTGSDGYTF
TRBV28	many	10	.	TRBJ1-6	TGTGCCAGCAGCAGGGTAACCCTCCACTTT	CASSRVTLHF
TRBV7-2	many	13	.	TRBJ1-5	TGTGCCAGCAGCTACCAGGGGAATCAGCCCCAGCATTTT	CASSYQGNQPQHF
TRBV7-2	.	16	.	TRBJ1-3	TGTGCCAGCAGCTTAGTGACCGGACTTACTGGAAACACCATATATTTT	CASSLVTGLTGNTIYF
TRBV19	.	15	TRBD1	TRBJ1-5	TGTGCCAGTAAGAAAAGACAGGGAGCCGATCAGCCCCAGCATTTT	CASKKRQGADQPQHF
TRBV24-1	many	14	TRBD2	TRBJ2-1	TGTGCCACTGCTAGCGGGAGGAAACGGAATGAGCAGTTCTTC	CATASGRKRNEQFF
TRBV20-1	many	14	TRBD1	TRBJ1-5	TGCAGTGCTAGAGGGGGGACAGGGGGCCAGCCCCAGCATTTT	CSARGGTGGQPQHF
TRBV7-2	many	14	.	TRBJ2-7	TGTGCCAGCAGCTTAGAGGTTAGCAAGTACGAGCAGTACTTC	CASSLEVSKYEQYF
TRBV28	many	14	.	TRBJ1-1	TGTGCCAGCAGCCCTAACGTATTGATCACTGAAGCTTTCTTT	CASSPNVLITEAFF
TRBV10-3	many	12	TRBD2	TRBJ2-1	TGTGCCATCAGGGGGACTAGCCCCGAGCAGTTCTTC	CAIRGTSPEQFF
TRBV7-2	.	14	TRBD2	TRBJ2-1	TGTGCCAGCAGCCCCCAGCGGGGATACAATGAGCAGTTCTTC	CASSPQRGYNEQFF
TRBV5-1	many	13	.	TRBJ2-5	TGCGCCAGCAGCGGTGATCCCCCCGCGACCCAGTACTTC	CASSGDPPATQYF
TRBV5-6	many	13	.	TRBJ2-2	TGTGCCAGCAGCTTGGGAGGTAACGGGGAGCTGTTTTTT	CASSLGGNGELFF
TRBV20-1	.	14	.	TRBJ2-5	TGCAGTGCTAGTATGCCGAGGGCCGGAGAGACCCAGTACTTC	CSASMPRAGETQYF
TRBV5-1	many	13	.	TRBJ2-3	TGTGCCAGCAGCTTAGGGAGCACAGATACGCAGTATTTT	CASSLGSTDTQYF
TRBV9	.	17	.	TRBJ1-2	TGTGCCAGCAGCCCTAGGACGGTGGACGTCCTTAACTATGGCTACACCTTC	CASSPRTVDVLNYGYTF
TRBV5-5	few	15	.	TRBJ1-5	TGTGCCAGCAGCCTGACTCCGGGGGGCAATCAGCCCCAGCATTTT	CASSLTPGGNQPQHF
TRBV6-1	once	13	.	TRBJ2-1	TGTGCCAGTGGACTTAAGGGCGGCGATGAGCAGTTCTTC	CASGLKGGDEQFF
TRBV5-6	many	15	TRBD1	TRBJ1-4	TGTGCCAGCAGCTTTCTGTGGACAGGGAATGAAAAACTGTTTTTT	CASSFLWTGNEKLFF
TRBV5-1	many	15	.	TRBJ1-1	TGCGCCAGCAGCCCCCTCGGGTATGTGAACACTGAAGCTTTCTTT	CASSPLGYVNTEAFF
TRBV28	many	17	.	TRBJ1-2	TGTGCCAGCAGTTTTTCGGGGCTTGGGGAGGCTAACTATGGCTACACCTTC	CASSFSGLGEANYGYTF
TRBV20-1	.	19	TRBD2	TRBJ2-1	TGCTGTGCTAGGATCCTAGCGGGTTCTAACGGGGGCTCCTACAATGAGCAGTTCTTC	CCARILAGSNGGSYNEQFF
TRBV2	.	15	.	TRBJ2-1	TGTGCCAGCAGTGAGGGGAGTAGCTCCTACAATGAGCAGTTCTTC	CASSEGSSSYNEQFF
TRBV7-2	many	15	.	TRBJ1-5	TGTGCCAGCAGTTCTCGCCCGGGCCTTAATCAGCCCCAGCATTTT	CASSSRPGLNQPQHF
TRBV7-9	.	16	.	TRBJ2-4	TGTGCCAGCAGCTTAACACAGCCTAAAGCCAAAAACATTCAGTACTTC	CASSLTQPKAKNIQYF
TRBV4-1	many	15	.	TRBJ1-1	TGCGCCAGCAGCCAAGATGGGACTCCGGGAACTGAAGCTTTCTTT	CASSQDGTPGTEAFF
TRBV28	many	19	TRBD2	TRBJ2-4	TGTGCCAGCAGCCAAGGACTAGCGGGAGGGCCTATCGGCAAAAACATTCAGTACTTC	CASSQGLAGGPIGKNIQYF
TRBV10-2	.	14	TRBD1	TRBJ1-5	TGCGCCAGCTTCGGTGACAGGGGCAATCAGCCCCAGCATTTT	CASFGDRGNQPQHF
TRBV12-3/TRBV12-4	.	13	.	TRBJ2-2	TGTGCCAGCAGGGAAGGGGATACCGGGGAGCTGTTTTTT	CASREGDTGELFF
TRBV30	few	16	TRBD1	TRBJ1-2	TGTGCCTGGAAAAGGGACAGGGTCCTCGCTAACTATGGCTACACCTTC	CAWKRDRVLANYGYTF
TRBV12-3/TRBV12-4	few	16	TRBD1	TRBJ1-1	TGTGCCAGCAGCCCTTCAGGGGGAGGTCGGGGGACTGAAGCTTTCTTT	CASSPSGGGRGTEAFF
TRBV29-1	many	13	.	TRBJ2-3	TGCAGCGTTGATCAGCAGGGCACAGATACGCAGTATTTT	CSVDQQGTDTQYF